The rows below give T cell receptor beta chains drawn from one sample of a study of T cell changes during pregnancy in multiple sclerosis. The protocol was immunoSEQ multiplex PCR, while the TCRdb copy is restricted to in-frame clones and leaves out a portion. The sample includes 50,000 or so clones, roughly 92% seen only once; the top ten take approximately 0.25%. The specimen comprised CD4+ T cells from peripheral blood mononuclear cells, sampled in the third trimester of pregnancy. The source of these receptors is a female donor with multiple sclerosis, enrolled in a pregnancy study. Both conserved end residues are part of each CDR3. A D gene is named only where the DNA matches it firmly. For some rows the clone size is stated as once, few or many, or as a class when expanded; others skip it.

j_gene,abundance,v_gene,d_gene,CDR3nt,CDR3aa
TRBJ1-1,.,TRBV21-1,.,TGTGCCAGCAGCAACTTTGTGGCGCAGGGGGTGGACACTGAAGCTTTCTTT,CASSNFVAQGVDTEAFF
TRBJ1-4,.,TRBV27,.,TGTGCCAGCAGTTTCCTGTGGGGAGGGGAAGGAGAAAAACTGTTTTTT,CASSFLWGGEGEKLFF
TRBJ1-6,.,TRBV19,.,TGTGCCAGTAGTATTACCGTGGGCGATTCACCCCTCCACTTT,CASSITVGDSPLHF
TRBJ2-5,once,TRBV7-9,.,TGTGCCAGCAGCCCACGGGGGTGGGGGACGGGAGAGACCCAGTACTTC,CASSPRGWGTGETQYF
TRBJ2-7,.,TRBV7-6,.,TGTGCCAGCAGCCCCCGGGGTAGCGGACCCTACGAGCAGTACTTC,CASSPRGSGPYEQYF
TRBJ1-4,.,TRBV10-3,TRBD1,TGTGCCATCAGTGAGTTAAACAGGGGACTTAATGAAAAACTGTTTTTT,CAISELNRGLNEKLFF
TRBJ2-7,.,TRBV19,.,TGTGCCAGTACCACCGGGACTGCCTCCTACGAGCAGTACTTC,CASTTGTASYEQYF
TRBJ2-2,.,TRBV18,TRBD2,TGTGCCAGCTCACCGGGACTAGCGTTAGGCGGGGAGCTGTTTTTT,CASSPGLALGGELFF
TRBJ2-2,.,TRBV4-1,TRBD1,TGCGCCAGCAGCCCTGCGCCGGGACAGGGGAACACCGGGGAGCTGTTTTTT,CASSPAPGQGNTGELFF
TRBJ2-1,once,TRBV19,.,TGTGCCAGTAGTATTGAGGGAACCCCCTACAATGAGCAGTTCTTC,CASSIEGTPYNEQFF
TRBJ1-5,once,TRBV19,.,TGTGCCAGTAGATTAAGTCAGGGAACTAGCAATCAGCCCCAGCATTTT,CASRLSQGTSNQPQHF
TRBJ1-5,.,TRBV19,.,TGTGCCAGTAGATCTACCGGGGATAGCAATCAGCCCCAGCATTTT,CASRSTGDSNQPQHF
TRBJ2-3,.,TRBV10-2,TRBD1,TGCGCCAGCAGTGAGTCCGGCAGGGGGCCCACAGATACGCAGTATTTT,CASSESGRGPTDTQYF
TRBJ1-1,.,TRBV7-3,.,TGTGCCAGCAGCTTAAGCCCAGGGATGAACACTGAAGCTTTCTTT,CASSLSPGMNTEAFF
TRBJ1-2,.,TRBV7-9,.,TGTGCCAGCAGCTTAGACTTCCGGGGGGTATATGGCTACACCTTC,CASSLDFRGVYGYTF
TRBJ1-3,.,TRBV11-2,TRBD1,TGTGCCAGCAGCTACGACAAGGGGGCGGCTGGAAACACCATATATTTT,CASSYDKGAAGNTIYF
TRBJ1-1,.,TRBV29-1,TRBD1,TGCAGCGTTGGAGACAGGGTGAACACTGAAGCTTTCTTT,CSVGDRVNTEAFF
TRBJ2-7,.,TRBV27,TRBD2,TGTGCCAGCAGTCCGGGACTAGCGGGAATGGTGGGGCAGTACTTC,CASSPGLAGMVGQYF
TRBJ2-2,.,TRBV29-1,.,TGCAGCGTTGAGTTAGGGGAACACGGGGAGCTGTTTTTT,CSVELGEHGELFF
TRBJ1-1,.,TRBV2,TRBD1,TGTGCCTGTGGTATGGACAGGGCGTCCCCTGAAGCTTTCTTT,CACGMDRASPEAFF
TRBJ2-5,.,TRBV5-1,TRBD2,TGCGCCAGCAGCATAGGACTAGCGGGCCCCCAAGAGACCCAGTACTTC,CASSIGLAGPQETQYF
TRBJ1-3,once,TRBV19,.,TGTGCCAGTAAGGGGTCTGGAAACACCATATATTTT,CASKGSGNTIYF
TRBJ1-5,.,TRBV5-6,.,TGTGCCAGCAGCTTGGGGCAGGGTATTCAGCCCCAGCATTTT,CASSLGQGIQPQHF
TRBJ1-2,.,TRBV30,.,TGTGCCTGGAGTGCCCGGGGAGACTATGGCTACACCTTC,CAWSARGDYGYTF
TRBJ2-1,.,TRBV6-5,.,TGTGCCAGCAGAGGGACATTAGGGCAGTTCTTC,CASRGTLGQFF
TRBJ1-5,.,TRBV6-6,TRBD1,TGTGCCAGCAGTCCCGACAGGGGGTCCGTTGGGCCCCAGCATTTT,CASSPDRGSVGPQHF
TRBJ1-4,.,TRBV5-5,TRBD1,TGTGCCAGCAGCCCGACAGGGGTTAATGAAAAACTGTTTTTT,CASSPTGVNEKLFF
TRBJ1-1,.,TRBV27,.,TGTGCCAGCAGTTTGGGCCAGGGCTTTGAAGCTTTCTTT,CASSLGQGFEAFF
TRBJ1-2,.,TRBV6-6,TRBD1,TGTGCCAGCAGTGGGGGACAGGGGGCGTATGGCTACACCTTC,CASSGGQGAYGYTF
TRBJ1-3,.,TRBV15,.,TGTGCCACCAGCAGACCCCGAGGGTCTGGAAACACCATATATTTT,CATSRPRGSGNTIYF
TRBJ2-7,.,TRBV5-1,.,TGCGCCAGCAGCTTGGGTCCAGCGGGTGGATCCTACGAGCAGTACTTC,CASSLGPAGGSYEQYF
TRBJ2-1,.,TRBV19,TRBD2,TGTGCCAGTAGTATGGGTCGGGAGGGTAATGAGCAGTTCTTC,CASSMGREGNEQFF
TRBJ1-2,.,TRBV19,.,TGTGCCAGTAGTATGCCAGGGGCCTTCTATGGCTACACCTTC,CASSMPGAFYGYTF
TRBJ1-5,.,TRBV28,.,TGTGCCAGCAGGCAGGGTGATCAGCCCCAGCATTTT,CASRQGDQPQHF
TRBJ2-3,.,TRBV19,TRBD1,TGTGCCAGTAGCCAGGACAGGGCTGAAGATACGCAGTATTTT,CASSQDRAEDTQYF
TRBJ2-5,few,TRBV6-5,.,TGTGCCAGCAGTTCCTTAGGGGGACGGATACAAGAGACCCAGTACTTC,CASSSLGGRIQETQYF
TRBJ2-6,.,TRBV5-1,.,TGCGCCAGCAAATTGTTCCTCTCTGGGGCCAACGTCCTGACTTTC,CASKLFLSGANVLTF
TRBJ2-7,.,TRBV30,.,TGTGCCTGGGGTTTTCAGTCCTACGAGCAGTACTTC,CAWGFQSYEQYF
TRBJ2-4,.,TRBV30,TRBD1,TGTGCCTGGAGTGCGGGACAGGGTAATGGCAAAAACATTCAGTACTTC,CAWSAGQGNGKNIQYF
TRBJ1-1,.,TRBV28,.,TGTGCCAGCAGTTTAACAGGGATCATGAACACTGAAGCTTTCTTT,CASSLTGIMNTEAFF
TRBJ1-1,.,TRBV6-6,TRBD1,TGTGCCAGCAGCAGGGGGCGGGACACTGAAGCTTTCTTT,CASSRGRDTEAFF
TRBJ2-1,.,TRBV11-1,TRBD2,TGTGCCAGCAGCTTAGCGCTCGGGTCTAGCGGTATCCATGAGCAGTTCTTC,CASSLALGSSGIHEQFF
TRBJ2-1,.,TRBV19,TRBD1,TGTGCCAGTAAGTCAGGGACAGTGCAGTTCTTC,CASKSGTVQFF
TRBJ1-5,.,TRBV19,.,TGTGCCAGTAGTACCACACAGAATCAGCCCCAGCATTTT,CASSTTQNQPQHF
TRBJ1-1,.,TRBV6-5,.,TGTGCCGGCAGTTACCGTGGGGGGGGTAAGAACACTGAAGCTTTCTTT,CAGSYRGGGKNTEAFF
TRBJ1-5,once,TRBV5-1,.,TGCGCCAGCAGCCCAGGAGACAGGTTCAATCAGCCCCAGCATTTT,CASSPGDRFNQPQHF
TRBJ1-1,.,TRBV5-1,TRBD1,TGCGCCAGCAGCCCCCGACAGGGCAGGGACACTGAAGCTTTCTTT,CASSPRQGRDTEAFF
TRBJ2-7,.,TRBV20-1,.,TGCAGTGCTAGACAGGGTCACAGGCAGTACTTC,CSARQGHRQYF
TRBJ2-3,.,TRBV5-6,TRBD2,TGTGCCAGCAGCTTGGCCCAAGGGGACTACACAGATACGCAGTATTTT,CASSLAQGDYTDTQYF
TRBJ2-1,.,TRBV6-4,TRBD1,TGTGCCAGCAGTGACAGGGGGCTTTACAATGAGCAGTTCTTC,CASSDRGLYNEQFF
TRBJ2-2,.,TRBV5-6,.,TGTGCCAGCAGCTTGTGGGCTACGACGAACACCGGGGAGCTGTTTTTT,CASSLWATTNTGELFF
TRBJ2-2,.,TRBV7-3,TRBD1,TGTGCCAGCAGCTTACAGACAGGGCTGGTCGGGGAGCTGTTTTTT,CASSLQTGLVGELFF